What follows is one T cell receptor (beta chain) and its context. Its antigen is currently unknown. Any history of autoimmune disease or systemic immunosuppression disqualified patients. Trimming removed 6 bases from V and 0 bases from J, with 8 bases in between. The germline CDR1 and CDR2 sequences are MDHEN and SYDVKM. The CDR3 covers 13 residues. The data were taken from a study of OX40 agonist ivuxolimab in advanced cancers. The method was immunoSEQ multiplex PCR; TCRdb's version includes in-frame clones alone and lacks a portion of them. The sample has tens of thousands of clones, approximately 80% seen once. Study-wide results and limits: There were, on average, more expanded clones in CD8+ T cells than in CD4+.

Here the sequenced sample was CD4+ or CD8+ T cells sorted from blood, taken in a trial of the OX40 agonist ivuxolimab. V gene TRBV28 combines with J gene TRBJ1-1; D is ambiguous. This receptor was taken from an adult with an advanced solid tumor such as melanoma, head and neck, liver or kidney cancer. CDR3 sequence (DNA): TGTGCCAGCAGGCCCCTGATGAACACTGAAGCTTTCTTT. Translated: CASRPLMNTEAFF.